This TCR beta chain was obtained from a study of blood T cell repertoires in COVID-19. This CDR3 has 15 residues. V lost 1 base and J lost 0, with 8 bases in between. CDR1 is SGHDT, CDR2 YYEEEE, per germline. This clone is deemed medium-sized (0.01 to 0.1%). Only in-frame clones appear in the TCRdb table, and some are missing; sequencing was by immunoSEQ multiplex PCR. The table has under 300,000 clones, about nine tenths seen once; the top ten hold less than 20%. J is TRBJ1-5 and V is TRBV5-6, with D unresolved. The sequence derives from a man aged 18 to 29 who had recovered from COVID-19. The sample comprised PBMCs or T cells enriched from blood (not recorded which). CDR3 DNA sequence: TGTGCCAGCAGCTTGCGAGGATATAGCAATCAGCCCCAGCATTTT. Protein: CASSLRGYSNQPQHF.